This T cell receptor (beta chain) is drawn from a study of T cells in Graves' hyperthyroidism and ophthalmopathy. Thyroid ultrasound, orbital computed tomography, clinical symptoms, and serum thyroxine and TRAb underpinned diagnoses. When hyperthyroidism was first diagnosed, the blood sample was taken, preceding any ophthalmopathy symptoms. The authors obtained PBMCs from 10 ml of fresh peripheral blood. Germline V gene lookup returns CDR1 SEHNR and CDR2 FQNEAQ (reference sequence). CDR3 length equals 15 residues. V gave up 4 bases and J gave up 3 bases; unmatched junction bases: 7. TCR beta CDR3 regions were amplified from RNA. An initial round of RT-PCR targeting the TCR CDR3 relied on the HTBI primer set. TCRdb ran MiXCR on the multiplex PCR reads and lists one entry per CDR3 protein. The table shows around 700,000 distinct CDR3 sequences, with around 20% occurring only once.

V gene TRBV7-9 combines with J gene TRBJ2-7; the match to TRBD1 covers 9 bases. The sequence was collected from a woman between 50 and 59 years old with Graves' hyperthyroidism that later progressed to Graves' ophthalmopathy. What was sequenced was blood. CDR3: CASSSEDRGIYEQYF. The DNA for the CDR3 is TGTGCCAGCAGCTCCGAGGACAGGGGAATCTACGAGCAGTACTTC.